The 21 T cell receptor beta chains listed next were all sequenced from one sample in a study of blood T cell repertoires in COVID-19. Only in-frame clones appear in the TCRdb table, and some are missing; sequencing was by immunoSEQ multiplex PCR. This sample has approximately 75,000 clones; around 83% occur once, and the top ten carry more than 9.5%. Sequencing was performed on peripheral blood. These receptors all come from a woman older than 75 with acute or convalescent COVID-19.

CDR3 residues: CASSQQPLRDRNTEAFF. DNA for the CDR3: TGTGCCAGCAGCCAACAACCTCTCCGGGACAGGAACACTGAAGCTTTCTTT. This chain links TRBV3-1 (or the pseudogene TRBV3-2) with TRBJ1-1; 7 bases map to TRBD1. J was trimmed by 1 base and V by 2 bases; bases with no gene match: 10. Germline V gene lookup returns CDR1 LGHDT and CDR2 YNNKEL (reference sequence). The CDR3 sequence is 17 residues long.

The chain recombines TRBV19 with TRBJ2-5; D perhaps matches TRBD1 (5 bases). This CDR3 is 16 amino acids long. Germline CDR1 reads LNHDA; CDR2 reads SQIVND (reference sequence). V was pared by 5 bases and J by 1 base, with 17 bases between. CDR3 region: CASSVQRPDSQETQYF. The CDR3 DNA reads TGTGCCAGTAGTGTCCAAAGACCCGACAGCCAAGAGACCCAGTACTTC.

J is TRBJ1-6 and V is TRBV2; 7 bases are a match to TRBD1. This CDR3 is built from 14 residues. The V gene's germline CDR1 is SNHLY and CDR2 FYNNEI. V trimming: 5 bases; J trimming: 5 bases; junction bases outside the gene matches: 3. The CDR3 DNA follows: TGTGCCAGCAGTCTCGGGACAGATAATTCACCCCTCCACTTT. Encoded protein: CASSLGTDNSPLHF.

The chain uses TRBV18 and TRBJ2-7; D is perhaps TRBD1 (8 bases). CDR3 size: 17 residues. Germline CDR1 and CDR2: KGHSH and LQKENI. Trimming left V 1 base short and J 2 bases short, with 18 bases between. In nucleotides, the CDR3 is TGTGCCAGCTCACCACTGGGGGGGGGACAGGAAGCCTACGAGCAGTACTTC. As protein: CASSPLGGGQEAYEQYF. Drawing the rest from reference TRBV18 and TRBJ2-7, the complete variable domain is NAGVMQNPRHLVRRRGQEARLRCSPMKGHSHVYWYRQLPEEGLKFMVYLQKENIIDESGMPKERFSAEFPKEGPSILRIQQVVRGDSAAYFCASSPLGGGQEAYEQYFGPGTRLTVT.

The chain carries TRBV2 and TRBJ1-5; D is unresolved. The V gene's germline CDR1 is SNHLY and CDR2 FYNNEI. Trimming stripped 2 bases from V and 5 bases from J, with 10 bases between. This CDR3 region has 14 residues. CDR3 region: CASSERFSHQPQHF. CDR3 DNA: TGTGCCAGCAGTGAACGGTTTAGTCATCAGCCCCAGCATTTT.

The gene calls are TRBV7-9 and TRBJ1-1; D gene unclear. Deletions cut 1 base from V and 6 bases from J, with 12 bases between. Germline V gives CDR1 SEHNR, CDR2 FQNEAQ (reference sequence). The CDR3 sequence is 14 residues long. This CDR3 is CASSLGGFMAEAFF. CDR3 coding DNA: TGTGCCAGCAGCTTAGGAGGGTTTATGGCTGAAGCTTTCTTT.

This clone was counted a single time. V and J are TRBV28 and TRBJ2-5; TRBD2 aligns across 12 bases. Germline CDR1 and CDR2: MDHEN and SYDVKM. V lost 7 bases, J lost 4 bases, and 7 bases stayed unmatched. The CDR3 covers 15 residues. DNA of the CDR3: TGTGCCAGCACTCGGGCTAGCGGGGGGGTAGAGACCCAGTACTTC. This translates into CASTRASGGVETQYF.

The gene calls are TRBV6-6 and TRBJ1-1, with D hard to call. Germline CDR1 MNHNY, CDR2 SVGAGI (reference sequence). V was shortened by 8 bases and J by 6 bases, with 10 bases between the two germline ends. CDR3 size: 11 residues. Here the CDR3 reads CASFGFAEAFF. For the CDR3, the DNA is TGTGCCAGCTTCGGTTTCGCTGAAGCTTTCTTT.

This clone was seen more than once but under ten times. CDR3 DNA: TGTGCCAGCAGCCAGGGACAGGGCGGTCAGCCCCAGCATTTT. Its translation: CASSQGQGGQPQHF. This rearrangement joins TRBV4-2 to TRBJ1-5; 9 bases agree with TRBD1. Looked up from germline, CDR1 is LGHNA and CDR2 is YNFKEQ. Trimming took 3 bases from V and 6 from J; bases not matched to a gene: 3. The CDR3 consists of 14 residues.

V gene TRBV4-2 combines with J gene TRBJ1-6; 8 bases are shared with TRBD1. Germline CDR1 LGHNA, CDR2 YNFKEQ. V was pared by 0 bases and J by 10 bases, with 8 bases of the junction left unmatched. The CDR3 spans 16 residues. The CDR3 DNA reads TGTGCCAGCAGCCAAGACCCGACAGGGGTAAACTCACCCCTCCACTTT. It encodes CASSQDPTGVNSPLHF.

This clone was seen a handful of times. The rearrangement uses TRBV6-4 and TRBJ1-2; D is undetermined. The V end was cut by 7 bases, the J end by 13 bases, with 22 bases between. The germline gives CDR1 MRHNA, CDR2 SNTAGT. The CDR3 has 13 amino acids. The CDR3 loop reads CASTQFPSKQPTF. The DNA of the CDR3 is TGTGCCAGCACCCAGTTCCCGAGTAAACAGCCCACCTTC.

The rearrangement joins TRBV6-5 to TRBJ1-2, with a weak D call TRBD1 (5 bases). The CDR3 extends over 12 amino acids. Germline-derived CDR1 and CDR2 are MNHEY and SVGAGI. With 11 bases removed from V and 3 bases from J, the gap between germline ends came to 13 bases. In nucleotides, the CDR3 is TGTGCCTCAGTGCCGGGGGACTATGGCTACACCTTC. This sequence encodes CASVPGDYGYTF.

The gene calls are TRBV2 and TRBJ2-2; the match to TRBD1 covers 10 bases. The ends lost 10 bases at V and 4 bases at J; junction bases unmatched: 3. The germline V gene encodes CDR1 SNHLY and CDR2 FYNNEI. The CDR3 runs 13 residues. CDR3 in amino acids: CAIGTGVTGELFF. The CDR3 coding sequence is TGTGCCATAGGGACAGGGGTCACCGGGGAGCTGTTTTTT.

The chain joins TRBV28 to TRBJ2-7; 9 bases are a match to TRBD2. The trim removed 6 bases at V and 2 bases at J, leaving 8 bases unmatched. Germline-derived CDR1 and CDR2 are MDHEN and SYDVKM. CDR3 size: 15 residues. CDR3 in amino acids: CASSRTSGPTYEQYF. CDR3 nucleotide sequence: TGTGCCAGCAGCCGAACTAGCGGGCCGACCTACGAGCAGTACTTC.

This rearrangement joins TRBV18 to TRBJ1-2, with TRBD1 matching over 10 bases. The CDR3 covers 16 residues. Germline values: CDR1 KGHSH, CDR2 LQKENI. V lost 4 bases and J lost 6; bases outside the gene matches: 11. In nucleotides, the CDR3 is TGTGCCAGCTCACTGGCCCTCGGGACAGGGGACGATGGCTACACCTTC. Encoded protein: CASSLALGTGDDGYTF.

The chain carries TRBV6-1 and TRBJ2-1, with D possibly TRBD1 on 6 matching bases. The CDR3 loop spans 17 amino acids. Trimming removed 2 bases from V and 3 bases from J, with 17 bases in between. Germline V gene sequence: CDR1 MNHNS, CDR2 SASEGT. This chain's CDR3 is CASSESFIRTVYNEQFF. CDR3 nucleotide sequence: TGTGCCAGCAGTGAAAGCTTTATTAGGACAGTCTACAATGAGCAGTTCTTC.

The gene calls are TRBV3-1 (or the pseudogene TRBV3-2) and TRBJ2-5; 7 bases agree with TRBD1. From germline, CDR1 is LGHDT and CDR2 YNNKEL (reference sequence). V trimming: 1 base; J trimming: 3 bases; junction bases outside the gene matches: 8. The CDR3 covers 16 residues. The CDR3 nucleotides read TGTGCCAGCAGCCAAGCGAAAAAGACAGGGAAAGAGACCCAGTACTTC. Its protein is CASSQAKKTGKETQYF.

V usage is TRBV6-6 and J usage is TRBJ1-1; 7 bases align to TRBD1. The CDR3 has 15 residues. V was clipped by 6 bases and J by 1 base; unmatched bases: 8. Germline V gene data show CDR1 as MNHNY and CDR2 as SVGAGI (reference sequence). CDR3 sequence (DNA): TGTGCCAGCAGCCCGCAGGGACAGACGAACACTGAAGCTTTCTTT. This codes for CASSPQGQTNTEAFF.

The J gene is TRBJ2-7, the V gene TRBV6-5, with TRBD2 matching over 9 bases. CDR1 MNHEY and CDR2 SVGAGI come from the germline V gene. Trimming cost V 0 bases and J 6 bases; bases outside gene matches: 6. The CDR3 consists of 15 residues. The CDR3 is CASSYSRDSGGEQYF. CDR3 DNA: TGTGCCAGCAGTTACTCGCGTGATAGCGGGGGCGAGCAGTACTTC.

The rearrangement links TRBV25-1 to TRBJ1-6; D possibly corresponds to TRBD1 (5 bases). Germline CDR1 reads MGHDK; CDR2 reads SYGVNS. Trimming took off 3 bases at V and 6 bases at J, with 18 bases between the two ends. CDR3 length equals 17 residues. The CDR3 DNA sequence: TGTGCCAGCAGTGAGCGGGACTCAAGGGCCCTTAATTCACCCCTCCACTTT. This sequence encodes CASSERDSRALNSPLHF. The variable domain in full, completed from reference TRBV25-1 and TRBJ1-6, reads EADIYQTPRYLVIGTGKKITLECSQTMGHDKMYWYQQDPGMELHLIHYSYGVNSTEKGDLSSESTVSRIRTEHFPLTLESARPSHTSQYLCASSERDSRALNSPLHFGNGTRLTVT.

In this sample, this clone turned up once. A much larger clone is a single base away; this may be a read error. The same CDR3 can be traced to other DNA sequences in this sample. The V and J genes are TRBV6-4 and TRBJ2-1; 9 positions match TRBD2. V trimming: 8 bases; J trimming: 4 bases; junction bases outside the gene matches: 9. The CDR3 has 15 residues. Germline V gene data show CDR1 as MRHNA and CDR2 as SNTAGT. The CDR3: CASRGGGGAYNEQFF. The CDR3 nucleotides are TGTGCCAGCCGTGGGGGCGGGGGGGCTTACAATGAGCAGTTCTTC.